The entry below gives a single T cell receptor (beta chain) sequence along with its context. The antigen is undetermined. These data are taken from a study of cytomegalovirus exposure and HLA in healthy donors. The wider study: Among the roughly 400 donors who were genotyped, about 86% fell in the genetic ancestry cluster that is associated with self-reported Caucasian donors. Study findings and constraints: Published work reported that the classifier diagnosed cytomegalovirus status with high specificity and sensitivity. The authors later found TCR association rates varying by HLA locus, with DRB1 most and HLA-C fewest.

Use of 60 Vbeta and 13 Jbeta primers characterized the PCR. Sequencing used immunoSEQ multiplex PCR; TCRdb keeps in-frame clones, though not all of them. The sample holds 95,000 to 100,000 clones; around 85% are singletons and the top ten take around 3.9%. What was sequenced was PBMCs. This receptor was taken from a man younger than 40 in good health and CMV-seronegative.

The CDR3 sequence is CASSLGGTHQETQYF. The CDR3 DNA reads as TGTGCCAGCAGCTTAGGAGGGACACATCAAGAGACCCAGTACTTC. The gene calls are TRBV7-8 and TRBJ2-5, with a tentative D call TRBD1 (6 bases). This CDR3 has 15 residues. The ends were cut back, 1 base at V and 2 bases at J, with 11 bases in the middle. CDR1 and CDR2 from the germline V gene are SGHVS and FQNEAQ.